These 28 T cell receptor beta chains were all obtained from the same sample, sequenced in a study of CD8+CD57+ T cells in acquired aplastic anemia. Profiles of TCR beta VDJ and CDR3 were generated from a genomic DNA template. TCRdb recomputed calls from the reads with MiXCR, one row per CDR3 protein. Of roughly 420,000 distinct CDR3 sequences in the sample, under 80% were seen once. The sequenced sample was sorted CD4+, CD8+, or CD8+CD57+ T cells (not recorded which) from PBMCs. The source is a human donor in good health, serving as a control.

The table lists this clonotype with a count of one. V usage is TRBV20-1 and J usage is TRBJ2-5, with 8 bases fitting TRBD1. Looked up from germline, CDR1 is DFQATT and CDR2 is SNEGSKA (reference sequence). This CDR3 comprises 15 residues. Trimming took 7 bases from V and 3 from J; bases not matched to a gene: 13. The CDR3 coding sequence is TGCAGTGGACAGGGGATCGGAAACACCAAAGAGACCCAGTACTTC. It yields the protein CSGQGIGNTKETQYF.

This clonotype was counted ten times or more. This chain joins TRBV20-1 and TRBJ1-4; no firm D call. CDR3 length: 13 residues. Germline CDR1 reads DFQATT; CDR2 reads SNEGSKA (reference sequence). Trimming cost V 6 bases and J 5 bases, with 13 bases left between them. Here the CDR3 reads CSAYDGKNEKLFF. Written as DNA, the CDR3 is TGCAGTGCGTACGATGGGAAAAATGAAAAACTGTTTTTT.

This clonotype was counted only a few times. The rearrangement joins TRBV3-1 to TRBJ2-2; 8 bases match TRBD1. Unmatched junction bases numbered 9, after V lost 0 bases and J lost 6 bases. The V gene's germline CDR1 is LGHDT and CDR2 YNNKEL (reference sequence). The CDR3 extends over 17 amino acids. CDR3 nucleotide sequence: TGTGCCAGCAGCCAAGACGTACCGCAGGGGGCAGCCGGGGAGCTGTTTTTT. It encodes CASSQDVPQGAAGELFF.

Comments on this clonotype: In this CDR3 the conserved last residue, phenylalanine or tryptophan, is missing, so a read error is likely. The DNA is omitted, as the CDR3 cannot be located on it reliably, and the CDR3 follows TCRdb's listing. The V call is TRBV7-2, the J call TRBJ2-5; the table names TRBD2, a call not compared with the DNA. In germline, CDR1 is SGHTA, CDR2 FQGNSA. 13 amino acids form the CDR3, both terminal residues included. CDR3: CASSFRASGYEQY.

The sample holds a few counts of this clonotype. The chain recombines TRBV20-1 with TRBJ1-6, with D tentatively TRBD1 (5 bases). CDR1 and CDR2 (germline): DFQATT, SNEGSKA (reference sequence). The germline V and J ends were trimmed by 3 bases and 7 bases, with 10 bases remaining between them. The CDR3 length is 13 residues. The CDR3 is CSARDISNSPLHF. Written as DNA, the CDR3 is TGCAGTGCTAGGGACATCTCCAATTCACCCCTCCACTTT.

With respect to this clonotype: The junction does not match germline at one end; this may be a read error. The chain joins TRBV7-2 to TRBJ2-5; D not resolved. Germline V gives CDR1 SGHTA, CDR2 FQGNSA. This CDR3 has 13 residues. The CDR3 region is CASSISPERTQSF. CDR3 DNA sequence: TGTGCCAGCAGCATATCCCCTGAAAGAACCCAGTCCTTC.

This clonotype was detected many times. The V call is TRBV7-6, the J call TRBJ1-6, with D hard to call. The CDR3 is made up of 15 amino acids. CDR1 SGHVS and CDR2 FNYEAQ come from the germline V gene. The V end was cut by 5 bases, the J end by 3 bases, with 11 bases between. This CDR3 is CASSRASNYNSPLHF. The CDR3 DNA is TGTGCCAGCAGCCGCGCCAGTAACTATAATTCACCCCTCCACTTT.

As concerns this clonotype: The junction does not match germline at one end; this may be a read error. The chain carries TRBV9 and TRBJ1-3; no firm D call. This CDR3 is 17 amino acids long. Germline V gene sequence: CDR1 SGDLS, CDR2 YYNGEE. The CDR3 spells CASSVGQHSLSGNTIYF. The CDR3 DNA sequence: TGTGCCAGTAGCGTAGGTCAACACTCCCTTTCTGGAAACACCATATATTTT.

The CDR3 loop is CSVEGGSGYTEAFF. DNA for the CDR3: TGCAGCGTTGAGGGGGGTTCTGGGTACACTGAAGCTTTCTTT. The rearrangement links TRBV29-1 to TRBJ1-1, with a weak D call TRBD1 (5 bases). The CDR3 loop spans 14 amino acids. Trimming stripped 3 bases from V and 3 bases from J, with 14 bases between. CDR1 is SQVTM and CDR2 is ANQGSEA in the germline V gene.

This clonotype was found many times. This chain connects TRBV7-2 to TRBJ1-2; D gene uncertain. Germline V CDR1 and CDR2: SGHTA, FQGNSA. V was clipped by 1 base and J by 4 bases, with 10 bases between them. This CDR3 region has 14 residues. DNA of the CDR3: TGTGCCAGCAGCTTAGTTAGCCAAGGCTATGGCTACACCTTC. Translated, it gives CASSLVSQGYGYTF.

The chain combines TRBV12-3 or TRBV12-4 with TRBJ1-6; TRBD1 matches 7 bases. This CDR3 region has 14 residues. The ends lost 6 bases at V and 9 bases at J; junction bases unmatched: 8. CDR3 amino acids: CASSFETGSSPLHF. The CDR3 DNA reads TGTGCCAGCAGCTTCGAGACAGGGTCTTCACCCCTCCACTTT.

The chain is built from TRBV11-1 and TRBJ2-7; perhaps TRBD1 as D (6 bases). The V gene's germline CDR1 is SGHAT and CDR2 FQDESV (reference sequence). This CDR3 spans 17 amino acids. Trimming cost V 1 base and J 1 base, with 17 bases left between them. The CDR3 coding sequence is TGTGCCAGCAGCTTAGGGGGTGGGGGCCCTATTTCCTACGAGCAGTACTTC. Translation gives CASSLGGGGPISYEQYF.

This clonotype was observed once. This chain uses TRBV11-2 with TRBJ1-1; D remains ambiguous. V gave up 2 bases and J gave up 1 base, with 11 bases separating them. From germline, CDR1 is SGHAT and CDR2 FQNNGV. This CDR3 region has 15 residues. The CDR3 protein is CASSLLRVSNTEAFF. The CDR3, as DNA: TGTGCCAGCAGCTTACTACGGGTATCGAACACTGAAGCTTTCTTT.

This clonotype was seen ten or more times. This chain uses TRBV4-1 with TRBJ1-5, with 7 bases that match TRBD1. This CDR3 spans 16 amino acids. V was clipped by 2 bases and J by 2 bases; unmatched bases: 6. Germline assignment: CDR1 MGHRA and CDR2 YSYEKL. The CDR3 protein is CASSQYTGEGNQPQHF. The CDR3 region has the DNA TGCGCCAGCAGCCAATATACAGGGGAGGGCAATCAGCCCCAGCATTTT.

CDR3 in DNA: TGCGCCAGCAGCCGCTCCACAGACTCGAGCTCCTACGAGCAGTACTTC. This encodes CASSRSTDSSSYEQYF. The gene calls are TRBV4-1 and TRBJ2-7, with D unclear. V was shortened by 4 bases and J by 0 bases, with 16 bases between the two germline ends. CDR1 and CDR2 (germline): MGHRA, YSYEKL. CDR3 length equals 16 residues.

This chain uses TRBV19 with TRBJ1-2; perhaps TRBD1 as D (5 bases). The germline V gene encodes CDR1 LNHDA and CDR2 SQIVND (reference sequence). Trimming pared 4 bases from V and 1 base from J, leaving 13 bases between. This CDR3 has 15 residues. This chain's CDR3 is CASSTTDIINYGYTF. DNA of the CDR3: TGTGCCAGTAGTACCACGGACATCATTAACTATGGCTACACCTTC.

The chain couples TRBV11-2 to TRBJ2-3; D not certain. The CDR3 totals 14 residues. CDR1 SGHAT and CDR2 FQNNGV come from the germline V gene. The germline V and J ends were trimmed by 2 bases and 4 bases, with 10 bases remaining between them. In nucleotides, the CDR3 is TGTGCCAGCAGCTTAACAGAGGCTGCAGATACGCAGTATTTT. Translated: CASSLTEAADTQYF.

The V gene is TRBV5-5, the J gene TRBJ1-2; D remains unclear. This CDR3 has 12 residues. Germline V gene lookup returns CDR1 SGHKS and CDR2 YYEKEE (reference sequence). V dropped 4 bases and J dropped 6 bases, with 10 bases sitting between them. The CDR3 loop is CASSVGQDGYTF. The CDR3, as DNA: TGTGCCAGCAGCGTGGGTCAGGATGGCTACACCTTC.

This clonotype has a single count. The V call is TRBV9, the J call TRBJ2-1; D assignment may be TRBD1 or TRBD2 (6 bases each). V was clipped by 0 bases and J by 2 bases, with 9 bases between them. Per germline, CDR1 SGDLS and CDR2 YYNGEE. The CDR3 contains 15 residues. DNA of the CDR3: TGTGCCAGCAGCGTAGGAGGGGGGCCCTACAATGAGCAGTTCTTC. Its translation is CASSVGGGPYNEQFF.

This clonotype turned up a few times. Without the conserved terminal phenylalanine or tryptophan, this CDR3 likely stems from a read error. Because the CDR3's place on the DNA is in doubt, the DNA is left out and the CDR3 is given as listed by TCRdb. The rearrangement uses TRBV19 and TRBJ2-3. Per germline, CDR1 LNHDA and CDR2 SQIVND (reference sequence). The length of the CDR3 is 14 amino acids, counting both ends. CDR3 loop: CASNEAVLRDTQYL.

This clonotype was counted ten times or more. The rearrangement uses TRBV5-1 and TRBJ2-1; TRBD2 agrees at 10 bases. Germline V gene sequence: CDR1 SGHRS, CDR2 YFSETQ. Unmatched junction bases numbered 6, after V lost 0 bases and J lost 15 bases. CDR3 length equals 13 residues. The CDR3 DNA is TGCGCCAGCAGCTTGGAACTAGCGGGGCCGCGGTTCTTC. Amino acids: CASSLELAGPRFF.

The rearrangement links TRBV14 to TRBJ2-5; weak D call: TRBD1 (7 bases). V lost 5 bases and J lost 5, with 15 bases in between. Germline CDR1 SGHDN, CDR2 FVKESK. The CDR3 consists of 14 residues. This CDR3 is CASSVGPGGETQYF. DNA for the CDR3: TGTGCCAGCAGCGTCGGGCCAGGGGGGGAGACCCAGTACTTC.

This clonotype was picked up many times. V and J are TRBV7-9 and TRBJ1-1, with unresolved D. The CDR3 runs 13 residues. Per germline, CDR1 SEHNR and CDR2 FQNEAQ (reference sequence). Trimming cost V 0 bases and J 4 bases, with 6 bases left between them. CDR3 DNA: TGTGCCAGCAGCTTAGCGGGTCCCACTGAAGCTTTCTTT. It specifies CASSLAGPTEAFF.

The chain employs TRBV2 and TRBJ2-5, with TRBD2 identical over 15 bases. Germline-derived CDR1 and CDR2 are SNHLY and FYNNEI. With V trimmed by 7 bases and J by 5 bases, 11 bases remained unmatched. CDR3 size: 17 residues. CDR3 amino acids: CASTRGLAGGHEETQYF. Written as DNA, the CDR3 is TGTGCCAGCACCCGTGGACTAGCGGGGGGGCACGAGGAGACCCAGTACTTC. Full variable domain (remainder filled in from reference TRBV2 and TRBJ2-5): EPEVTQTPSHQVTQMGQEVILRCVPISNHLYFYWYRQILGQKVEFLVSFYNNEISEKSEIFDDQFSVERPDGSNFTLKIRSTKLEDSAMYFCASTRGLAGGHEETQYFGPGTRLLVL.

The chain joins TRBV7-8 to TRBJ1-1; TRBD1 agrees at 8 bases. This CDR3 has 16 residues. Trimming took 1 base from V and 3 from J; bases not matched to a gene: 7. Germline CDR1 SGHVS, CDR2 FQNEAQ. The CDR3 bases are TGTGCCAGCAGCTTAGGAGGCGCAGGGGGCCACACTGAAGCTTTCTTT. It specifies CASSLGGAGGHTEAFF. Filled out from reference TRBV7-8 and TRBJ1-1, the complete variable domain reads GAGVSQSPRYKVAKRGQDVALRCDPISGHVSLFWYQQALGQGPEFLTYFQNEAQLDKSGLPSDRFFAERPEGSVSTLKIQRTQQEDSAVYLCASSLGGAGGHTEAFFGQGTRLTVV.

This clonotype occurred a few times. This chain links TRBV30 with TRBJ2-3; D call uncertain. Germline CDR1 is GTSNPN and CDR2 is SVGIG (reference sequence). CDR3 length: 15 residues. Trimming took 3 bases from V and 2 from J, leaving 15 bases between them. The CDR3 bases are TGTGCCTGGAGGGCTACCCGGCCAAACACAGATACGCAGTATTTT. This encodes CAWRATRPNTDTQYF.

Ten or more counts support this clonotype. The V gene is TRBV5-4, the J gene TRBJ2-5; TRBD1 agrees at 7 bases. The ends lost 6 bases at V and 1 base at J; junction bases unmatched: 6. The CDR3 spans 14 residues. Germline loops: CDR1 SGHNT, CDR2 YYREEE (reference sequence). In nucleotides, the CDR3 is TGTGCCAGCATTAGGGACAGAAGCCAAGAGACCCAGTACTTC. Translating it yields CASIRDRSQETQYF.

The chain carries TRBV20-1 and TRBJ2-7; D remains ambiguous. Trimming took off 3 bases at V and 0 bases at J, with 15 bases between the two ends. CDR3 length equals 15 residues. CDR1 is DFQATT and CDR2 is SNEGSKA in the germline V gene (reference sequence). This CDR3 reads CSASSPAESSYEQYF. Here the CDR3 DNA reads TGCAGTGCTAGTTCCCCAGCCGAAAGCTCCTACGAGCAGTACTTC.